These T cell receptor beta chains were read from a single sample in a study of blood T cells in healthy people across ages. One entry per CDR3 protein results from TCRdb running MiXCR on the 5' RACE reads. The sample has about 650,000 distinct CDR3 sequences, approximately 31% seen once. Material for sequencing was blood. All receptors come from a woman aged 80 or over in good health. Each CDR3 is given with its conserved first and last residue. A D gene is named only where the DNA matches it firmly. Size is stated for part of the rows, as once, few or many counts, or as a class when the clone is expanded.

CDR3aa,d_gene,v_gene,abundance
CATSRVTGVNEQYF,TRBD1,TRBV15,few
CASSQDWSGREETQYF,-,TRBV3-1,many
CASSPRDRGEDTQYF,TRBD1,TRBV7-9,-
CASSDEIWLDNEQFF,-,TRBV7-2,-
CASSLGLPVEQFF,-,TRBV5-6,-
CASSLNPQRTRRTGELFF,-,TRBV7-2,few
CASSDGTSGTDTQYF,TRBD2,TRBV6-4,-
CSAAGLGGNEQFF,-,TRBV20-1,many
CSARVFGQGVTYEQYF,TRBD1,TRBV20-1,many
CASSVQGPRTEAFF,TRBD1,TRBV7-8,-
CSARGGSPNYGYTF,-,TRBV20-1,many
CSVAVGPNEKLFF,-,TRBV29-1,-
CASSVGVSDTQYF,-,TRBV9,few
CASSEVLGTEQYF,-,TRBV2,-
CASSFRGTGIYNEQFF,TRBD1,TRBV7-2,-
CASSLLETEAFF,-,TRBV12-3/TRBV12-4,many
CASSFEGRSNRPQHF,-,TRBV27,-
CASSSRGGNGYTF,-,TRBV7-2,many
CASSLDSLGEQYF,-,TRBV5-4,few
CASTLTGQGANTGELFF,TRBD1,TRBV27,-
CSAGQGAADTQYF,TRBD1,TRBV20-1,many
CASSLAAGKEAEAFF,-,TRBV5-1,few
CASSLVGGLNEKLFF,-,TRBV5-1,-
CARSPAGDQWDGQFF,-,TRBV7-3,once
CASRLGGYNEQFF,-,TRBV28,-
CASSPDRAGANVLTF,TRBD1,TRBV18,many
CASREPRPGTGGAGYTF,TRBD1,TRBV2,-
CASSLGQGVGTDTQYF,TRBD1,TRBV5-5,many